The 12 T cell receptor beta chains in this list originate from one sample, sequenced in a study of a mutant IDH1 vaccine in newly diagnosed glioma. Produced via immunoSEQ multiplex PCR; TCRdb's table is partial and in-frame only. The repertoire holds about 84,000 clones, with roughly 77% as singletons. These TCRs are of unknown antigen specificity. Time point denoted: week 47, end of study. Every vaccination contained 300 ug of the mutant IDH1 20-mer peptide and was paired with topical imiquimod. Sample: PBMCs, taken from a glioma patient whose treatment included an IDH1 peptide vaccine. These receptors were collected from a man between 40 and 49 years old with glioma.

The V gene is TRBV4-2, the J gene TRBJ2-5, with 14 bases fitting TRBD2. CDR3 length: 18 residues. From germline, CDR1 is LGHNA and CDR2 YNFKEQ. V lost 1 base and J lost 6; bases outside the gene matches: 10. This CDR3 is CASSQARTSGGQPKTQYF. Here the CDR3 DNA reads TGTGCCAGCAGCCAAGCCCGGACTAGCGGGGGGCAACCTAAGACCCAGTACTTC.

The V call is TRBV18, the J call TRBJ1-4, with D possibly matching TRBD1 (5 bases). The ends were cut back, 2 bases at V and 3 bases at J, with 7 bases in the middle. Germline V gives CDR1 KGHSH, CDR2 LQKENI. This CDR3 comprises 14 residues. The CDR3: CASSPTGANEKLFF. For the CDR3, the DNA is TGTGCCAGCTCACCAACAGGAGCTAATGAAAAACTGTTTTTT.

This clone was seen a single time. This chain uses TRBV4-2 with TRBJ1-4; D possibly corresponds to TRBD1 (5 bases). This CDR3 is 17 amino acids long. Germline lookup yields CDR1 LGHNA and CDR2 YNFKEQ. The V end was cut by 0 bases, the J end by 5 bases, with 16 bases between. The CDR3 is CASSQDPRGPGNEKLFF. CDR3 nucleotides: TGTGCCAGCAGCCAAGATCCGAGGGGTCCGGGAAATGAAAAACTGTTTTTT.

V is TRBV12-2 and J is TRBJ2-7; the table's D call, TRBD2, was not checked against the DNA. TRBV12-2 is reported as a pseudogene. This CDR3 has 18 residues. CDR3 amino acids: CASRLEWTSGSVSYEQYF. The CDR3 DNA is TGTGCAAGTCGCTTGGAGTGGACTAGCGGGAGCGTCTCCTACGAGCAGTACTTC.

The chain couples TRBV15 to TRBJ2-3; D not resolved. The CDR3 is made up of 16 amino acids. V was shortened by 0 bases and J by 4 bases, with 14 bases between the two germline ends. Germline CDR1 LNHNV, CDR2 YYDKDF (reference sequence). The CDR3 protein is CATSRDPPDGPDTQYF. The DNA for the CDR3 is TGTGCCACCAGCAGAGATCCCCCGGATGGTCCAGATACGCAGTATTTT.

DNA of the CDR3: TGTGCCAGCTCACCACCAGGGAAGGCGTACGGTTCCTACGAGCAGTACTTC. This encodes CASSPPGKAYGSYEQYF. The chain recombines TRBV18 with TRBJ2-7; D gene uncertain. This CDR3 region has 17 residues. Germline V gives CDR1 KGHSH, CDR2 LQKENI. V shed 0 bases and J shed 1 base, with 16 bases lying between them.

The rearrangement joins TRBV9 to TRBJ2-2, with TRBD2 as a possible D gene (5 bases). CDR3 size: 14 residues. Per the germline V gene, CDR1 is SGDLS and CDR2 is YYNGEE. Deletions cut 0 bases from V and 8 bases from J, with 11 bases between. The CDR3 loop reads CASSVATTEGELFF. The DNA of the CDR3 is TGTGCCAGCAGCGTAGCGACTACGGAGGGGGAGCTGTTTTTT.

The rearrangement links TRBV15 to TRBJ2-5, with D tentatively TRBD1 or TRBD2 (6 bases each). Looked up from germline, CDR1 is LNHNV and CDR2 is YYDKDF (reference sequence). This CDR3 contains 15 residues. V shed 0 bases and J shed 4 bases, with 12 bases lying between them. CDR3 protein: CATSRDGGPVETQYF. CDR3 coding DNA: TGTGCCACCAGCAGAGATGGGGGGCCGGTAGAGACCCAGTACTTC.

The rearrangement joins TRBV7-9 to TRBJ1-5; 9 bases are a match to TRBD1. The V gene's germline CDR1 is SEHNR and CDR2 FQNEAQ (reference sequence). The length of the CDR3 is 17 residues. The V segment lost 4 bases and the J segment 0 bases; nucleotides outside the gene matches: 7. CDR3 nucleotides: TGTGCCAGCAGCTCCCGGACAGGGGCACTTAGCAATCAGCCCCAGCATTTT. Its protein product is CASSSRTGALSNQPQHF.

CDR3: CASRLGQGRVGSNEKLFF. For the CDR3, the DNA is TGTGCCAGCAGGCTCGGACAGGGTCGGGTCGGGTCTAATGAAAAACTGTTTTTT. This chain uses TRBV21-1 with TRBJ1-4; TRBD1, the table's D call, was not compared with the DNA. TRBV21-1 is annotated as a pseudogene. The CDR3 is 18 amino acids.

The chain combines TRBV19 with TRBJ1-1; D gene unclear. Trimming took off 0 bases at V and 6 bases at J, with 11 bases between the two ends. This CDR3 comprises 14 residues. CDR1 and CDR2 (germline): LNHDA, SQIVND (reference sequence). The CDR3 nucleotides are TGTGCCAGTAGTATAGACTGGGGAGGCTCTGAAGCTTTCTTT. Translated, it gives CASSIDWGGSEAFF.

The chain joins TRBV15 to TRBJ2-7, with D tentatively TRBD2 (6 bases). Germline V gene sequence: CDR1 LNHNV, CDR2 YYDKDF (reference sequence). The CDR3 covers 12 residues. The V end was cut by 0 bases, the J end by 7 bases, with 7 bases between. The CDR3 DNA is TGTGCCACCAGCAGAGATGGGGGGGAGCAGTACTTC. As protein: CATSRDGGEQYF.